The source of this T cell receptor (beta chain) is a study of shared clonotypes between healthy human individuals. Data came from immunoSEQ multiplex PCR; TCRdb stores just in-frame clones and leaves some out. The sample lists just over 2,000,000 clones; roughly 95% were seen once. Notes on the study in general: Tissue TCR repertoires likely differ from these blood-only repertoires. Expectations were that clonotype sharing among donors would be affected by sequencing depth. Represented diversity, genetic and exposure-history alike, was limited by few donors.

None of the donors, who were healthy HIV-negative adults, had recently had acute infections or vaccinations. CDR1 WSHSY and CDR2 SAAADI come from the germline V gene. The CDR3 runs to 16 residues. V was pared by 2 bases and J by 0 bases, with 10 bases between. This clone was detected only once. Its antigen is not known. This clonotype originated in a man aged 18 to 35 in good health. Sequenced: naive CD4+ T cells sorted from blood. As for subset: CD45RA+ positively selected. The chain employs TRBV10-2 and TRBJ2-2; tentatively, D is TRBD2 (5 bases). Here the CDR3 DNA reads TGCGCCAGCAGTGAGCGGGGTGGTTCGAACACCGGGGAGCTGTTTTTT. This codes for CASSERGGSNTGELFF.